Listed below are T cell receptor beta chains from one sample, sequenced in a study of T-cell reconstitution after alpha-beta-depleted transplantation in children. From the PCR reads, TCRdb called clonotypes with MiXCR, one entry per CDR3 protein. The sample consists of under 450,000 distinct CDR3 sequences, roughly 15% of them appearing once. This material consisted of PBMCs, mostly from graft donor cells, taken 360 days after TCRalphabeta/CD19-depleted stem cell transplant. The receptor source for this set is a boy younger than two who had a stem cell transplant for Wiskott-Aldrich syndrome, so the T cells may come from the graft donor. Each CDR3 is given with its conserved first and last residue. The order of the fields is V gene, clone size, J gene, D gene, CDR3 DNA, CDR3 protein. The D gene is left open where the match is weak. Clone size is given for some rows only: seen once, a few or many times, or a class if the clone is expanded.

v_call: TRBV4-3
clone_size: NA
j_call: TRBJ2-4
d_call: TRBD1
cdr3_nt: TGCGCCAGCAGCCAAGATGGAGACAGGGTTCTAGCCAAAAACATTCAGTACTTC
cdr3_aa: CASSQDGDRVLAKNIQYF

v_call: TRBV7-2
clone_size: few
j_call: TRBJ2-1
d_call: NA
cdr3_nt: TGTGCCAGCAGATTGACGGGACGGAACAATGAGCAGTTCTTC
cdr3_aa: CASRLTGRNNEQFF

v_call: TRBV5-1
clone_size: NA
j_call: TRBJ2-1
d_call: NA
cdr3_nt: TGCGCCAGCAGCCCCTGGGGGCGGGAGAGGAGCAATGAGCAGTTCTTC
cdr3_aa: CASSPWGRERSNEQFF

v_call: TRBV12-3/TRBV12-4
clone_size: NA
j_call: TRBJ2-1
d_call: TRBD2
cdr3_nt: TGTGCCAGCAGTTTAAAACTAGCGGGGGACGGTTTGAATGAGCAGTTCTTC
cdr3_aa: CASSLKLAGDGLNEQFF

v_call: TRBV3-1
clone_size: few
j_call: TRBJ2-5
d_call: TRBD1
cdr3_nt: TGTGCCAGCAGCCAAGGCACAGGGGGCGGAGAGACCCAGTACTTC
cdr3_aa: CASSQGTGGGETQYF

v_call: TRBV27
clone_size: NA
j_call: TRBJ1-2
d_call: NA
cdr3_nt: TGTGCCAGCAGTTTATCGAATTACGGTAGGGGGGGACACTACTATGGCTACACCTTC
cdr3_aa: CASSLSNYGRGGHYYGYTF

v_call: TRBV18
clone_size: few
j_call: TRBJ2-1
d_call: NA
cdr3_nt: TGTGCCAGCTCTCGCTCCACGGGGGTATACAATGAGCAGTTCTTC
cdr3_aa: CASSRSTGVYNEQFF

v_call: TRBV29-1
clone_size: few
j_call: TRBJ2-7
d_call: TRBD2
cdr3_nt: TGCAGCGTTGTTAGGGAGGGGCCGCGGCCCTACGAGCAGTACTTC
cdr3_aa: CSVVREGPRPYEQYF

v_call: TRBV28
clone_size: few
j_call: TRBJ1-6
d_call: NA
cdr3_nt: TGTGCCAGCAGTCCCAAGGGCTCCTATAATTCACCCCTCCACTTT
cdr3_aa: CASSPKGSYNSPLHF

v_call: TRBV29-1
clone_size: NA
j_call: TRBJ2-3
d_call: NA
cdr3_nt: TGCAGCGTTGATAGTCTCTCAGAAGATACGCAGTATTTT
cdr3_aa: CSVDSLSEDTQYF

v_call: TRBV27
clone_size: NA
j_call: TRBJ2-7
d_call: TRBD2
cdr3_nt: TGTGCCAGCAGGCCGGGACTAGCGATTTACGAGCAGTACTTC
cdr3_aa: CASRPGLAIYEQYF

v_call: TRBV7-6
clone_size: NA
j_call: TRBJ2-7
d_call: TRBD2
cdr3_nt: TGTGCCAGCAGCCTCGGACTAGCACCCAGCTCCTACGAGCAGTACTTC
cdr3_aa: CASSLGLAPSSYEQYF

v_call: TRBV20-1
clone_size: NA
j_call: TRBJ1-1
d_call: NA
cdr3_nt: TGCAGTGCTAGAGTCCAGAACACTGAAGCTTTCTTT
cdr3_aa: CSARVQNTEAFF

v_call: TRBV6-2/TRBV6-3
clone_size: once
j_call: TRBJ2-1
d_call: TRBD2
cdr3_nt: TGTGCCAGCAGTTACCCAGCGACTAGCGGGAGCTCCTACAATGAGCAGTTCTTC
cdr3_aa: CASSYPATSGSSYNEQFF

v_call: TRBV20-1
clone_size: few
j_call: TRBJ2-1
d_call: NA
cdr3_nt: TGCAGTGCTAGAGATCACACCGCTGGCCCCAAGGGTAGGGGTGAGCAGTTCTTC
cdr3_aa: CSARDHTAGPKGRGEQFF

v_call: TRBV4-1
clone_size: NA
j_call: TRBJ2-2
d_call: NA
cdr3_nt: TGCGCCAGCAGCTTACTACAGGGAAAAGTCGGGGAGCTGTTTTTT
cdr3_aa: CASSLLQGKVGELFF

v_call: TRBV9
clone_size: NA
j_call: TRBJ1-4
d_call: NA
cdr3_nt: TGTGCCAGCAGCGTAGGGGTTTGGACAGCAACTAATGAAAAACTGTTTTTT
cdr3_aa: CASSVGVWTATNEKLFF

v_call: TRBV6-1
clone_size: NA
j_call: TRBJ2-7
d_call: NA
cdr3_nt: TGTGCCAGCAGTACCGGGACTTTATGGGAGCAGTACTTC
cdr3_aa: CASSTGTLWEQYF

v_call: TRBV29-1
clone_size: few
j_call: TRBJ2-7
d_call: TRBD2
cdr3_nt: TGCAGCGTTACTAGCGGGGGTTCTTCCTACGAGCAGTACTTC
cdr3_aa: CSVTSGGSSYEQYF

v_call: TRBV5-4
clone_size: NA
j_call: TRBJ2-5
d_call: NA
cdr3_nt: TGTGCCAGCAGCTTGGGAAACAGGGCCGGAGAGACCCAGTACTTC
cdr3_aa: CASSLGNRAGETQYF

v_call: TRBV5-6
clone_size: NA
j_call: TRBJ2-3
d_call: NA
cdr3_nt: TGTGCCAGCAGCTTGGGGGCGGGCCATTTCACAGATACGCAGTATTTT
cdr3_aa: CASSLGAGHFTDTQYF

v_call: TRBV20-1
clone_size: once
j_call: TRBJ2-3
d_call: NA
cdr3_nt: TGCAGTGCTATCAACGGACCTAGCACAGATACGCAGTATTTT
cdr3_aa: CSAINGPSTDTQYF

v_call: TRBV7-7
clone_size: few
j_call: TRBJ2-7
d_call: NA
cdr3_nt: TGTGCCAGCAGCTTAATGTGGGGGCCAGCCTACGAGCAGTACTTC
cdr3_aa: CASSLMWGPAYEQYF

v_call: TRBV7-2
clone_size: many
j_call: TRBJ2-5
d_call: NA
cdr3_nt: TGTGCCAGCAGCTTAGCGTTTCGGGGGGAGACCCAGTACTTC
cdr3_aa: CASSLAFRGETQYF

v_call: TRBV12-3/TRBV12-4
clone_size: few
j_call: TRBJ2-7
d_call: NA
cdr3_nt: TGTGCCAGCAGTTCAGCGACGGCCTTCGAGCAGTACTTC
cdr3_aa: CASSSATAFEQYF

v_call: TRBV12-3/TRBV12-4
clone_size: NA
j_call: TRBJ1-1
d_call: TRBD1
cdr3_nt: TGTGCCAGCAGTGAACAGGGGGCTCTCACTGAAGCTTTCTTT
cdr3_aa: CASSEQGALTEAFF

v_call: TRBV11-2
clone_size: once
j_call: TRBJ2-3
d_call: TRBD1
cdr3_nt: TGTGCCAGCAGGAAGACAGGGGTGCACACAGATACGCAGTATTTT
cdr3_aa: CASRKTGVHTDTQYF

v_call: TRBV6-2/TRBV6-3
clone_size: NA
j_call: TRBJ2-7
d_call: NA
cdr3_nt: TGTGCCAGCAGTTACTACCGGTGGGGGGCCTACGAGCAGTACTTC
cdr3_aa: CASSYYRWGAYEQYF

v_call: TRBV12-3/TRBV12-4
clone_size: NA
j_call: TRBJ1-6
d_call: NA
cdr3_nt: TGTGCCAGCAGTTCTGGGGGGAGTAATTCACCCCTCCACTTT
cdr3_aa: CASSSGGSNSPLHF

v_call: TRBV20-1
clone_size: NA
j_call: TRBJ2-4
d_call: NA
cdr3_nt: TGCAGTGCTAGAGTAAGGGGGTTAGAGACCAAAAACATTCAGTACTTC
cdr3_aa: CSARVRGLETKNIQYF

v_call: TRBV20-1
clone_size: NA
j_call: TRBJ2-7
d_call: TRBD1
cdr3_nt: TGCAGTGCCCCGGGACAGGGGCGAAACTACGAGCAGTACTTC
cdr3_aa: CSAPGQGRNYEQYF

v_call: TRBV4-2
clone_size: NA
j_call: TRBJ2-1
d_call: NA
cdr3_nt: TGTGCCAGCAGCGCGGACTATCGGCAGGAGCAGTTCTTC
cdr3_aa: CASSADYRQEQFF

v_call: TRBV25-1
clone_size: NA
j_call: TRBJ2-1
d_call: NA
cdr3_nt: TGTGCCAGCAGTGAAGGGAGAGGGAGCATCTCCTACAATGAGCAGTTCTTC
cdr3_aa: CASSEGRGSISYNEQFF

v_call: TRBV6-6
clone_size: few
j_call: TRBJ2-7
d_call: NA
cdr3_nt: TGTGCCAGCAGGGCCATAAGCTCCTACGAGCAGTACTTC
cdr3_aa: CASRAISSYEQYF

v_call: TRBV18
clone_size: few
j_call: TRBJ2-5
d_call: TRBD1
cdr3_nt: TGTGCCAGCTCGTTGCCGGGACAGCAAGAGACCCAGTACTTC
cdr3_aa: CASSLPGQQETQYF

v_call: TRBV7-9
clone_size: few
j_call: TRBJ1-2
d_call: TRBD1
cdr3_nt: TGTGCCAGCAGCTTAGGGGGACAGCCTAACTATGGCTACACCTTC
cdr3_aa: CASSLGGQPNYGYTF

v_call: TRBV29-1
clone_size: NA
j_call: TRBJ2-2
d_call: TRBD1
cdr3_nt: TGCAGCGTTGAGGACAGGGGGCGCACCGGGGAGCTGTTTTTT
cdr3_aa: CSVEDRGRTGELFF

v_call: TRBV5-6
clone_size: few
j_call: TRBJ2-2
d_call: NA
cdr3_nt: TGTGCCAGCAGCTTGGGGAGGTTCACCGGGGAGCTGTTTTTT
cdr3_aa: CASSLGRFTGELFF

v_call: TRBV7-8
clone_size: NA
j_call: TRBJ2-2
d_call: NA
cdr3_nt: TGTGCCAGCAGTGGATCGACTGGCACCGGGGAGCTGTTTTTT
cdr3_aa: CASSGSTGTGELFF

v_call: TRBV20-1
clone_size: NA
j_call: TRBJ2-1
d_call: TRBD2
cdr3_nt: TGCAGTGCTAGACCGGGACAGGGGACTAGCGGGAGCTCCTACAATGAGCAGTTCTTC
cdr3_aa: CSARPGQGTSGSSYNEQFF

v_call: TRBV11-3
clone_size: few
j_call: TRBJ2-1
d_call: NA
cdr3_nt: TGTGCCAGCAGCTTAGGCCTCTGGGGCTATCACGAGGAAGAGCAGTTCTTC
cdr3_aa: CASSLGLWGYHEEEQFF

v_call: TRBV5-1
clone_size: NA
j_call: TRBJ2-1
d_call: TRBD2
cdr3_nt: TGCGCCAGCAGCGTCCTTAGCGGGAGGGATGAGCAGTTCTTC
cdr3_aa: CASSVLSGRDEQFF

v_call: TRBV3-1
clone_size: NA
j_call: TRBJ2-3
d_call: NA
cdr3_nt: TGTGCCAGCAGCCAAACCAGCAGCACAGATACGCAGTATTTT
cdr3_aa: CASSQTSSTDTQYF

v_call: TRBV20-1
clone_size: NA
j_call: TRBJ1-6
d_call: TRBD1
cdr3_nt: TGCAGTGCTTCAATCTCGGGACAGGGTTATTCACCCCTCCACTTT
cdr3_aa: CSASISGQGYSPLHF